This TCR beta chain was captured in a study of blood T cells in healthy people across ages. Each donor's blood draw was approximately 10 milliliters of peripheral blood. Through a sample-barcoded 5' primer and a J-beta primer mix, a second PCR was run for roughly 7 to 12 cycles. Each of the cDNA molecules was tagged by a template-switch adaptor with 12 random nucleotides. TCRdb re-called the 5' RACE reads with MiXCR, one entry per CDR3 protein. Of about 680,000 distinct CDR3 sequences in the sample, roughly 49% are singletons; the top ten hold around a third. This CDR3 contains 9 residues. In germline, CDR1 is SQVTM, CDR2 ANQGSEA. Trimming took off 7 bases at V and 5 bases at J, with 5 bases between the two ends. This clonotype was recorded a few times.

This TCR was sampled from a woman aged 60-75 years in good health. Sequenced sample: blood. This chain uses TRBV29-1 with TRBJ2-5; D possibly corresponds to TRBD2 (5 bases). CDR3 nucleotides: TGCAGCGGCGGGGAGACCCAGTACTTC. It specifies CSGGETQYF.